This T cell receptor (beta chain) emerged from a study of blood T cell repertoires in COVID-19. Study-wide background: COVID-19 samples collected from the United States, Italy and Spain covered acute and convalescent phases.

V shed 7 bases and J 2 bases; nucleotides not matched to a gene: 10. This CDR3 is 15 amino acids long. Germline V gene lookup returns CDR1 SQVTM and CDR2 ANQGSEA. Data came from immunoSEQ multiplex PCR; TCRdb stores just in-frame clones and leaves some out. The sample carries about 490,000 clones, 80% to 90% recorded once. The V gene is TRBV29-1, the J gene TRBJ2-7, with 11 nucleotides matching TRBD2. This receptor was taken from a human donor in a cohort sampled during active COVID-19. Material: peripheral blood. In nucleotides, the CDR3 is TGCAGCGCTAGCCTGGGACTAGCGGTAACCTACGAGCAGTACTTC. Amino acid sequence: CSASLGLAVTYEQYF.